These T cell receptor beta chains were read from a single sample in a study of cytomegalovirus exposure and HLA in healthy donors. Sequencing used immunoSEQ multiplex PCR; TCRdb keeps in-frame clones, though not all of them. The sample carries approximately 97,000 clones, around 81% recorded once. Sequencing used PBMCs. The source of these receptors is an older woman in good health and CMV-seropositive. CDR3s include the opening cysteine and the closing phenylalanine or tryptophan. D genes are given only for firm matches. Clone size is given for some rows only: seen once, a few or many times, or a class if the clone is expanded.

d_call j_call clone_size v_call cdr3_nt cdr3_aa
TRBD1 TRBJ1-3 - TRBV5-6 TGTGCCAGCAGTCATGGGACAGACTCTGGAAACACCATATATTTT CASSHGTDSGNTIYF
TRBD2 TRBJ2-4 - TRBV4-2 TGTGCCAGCAGCTTTGAGGGACTAGATGGGGCCTTAAACATTCAGTACTTC CASSFEGLDGALNIQYF
- TRBJ1-2 few TRBV11-2 TGTGCCAGCAGCACCCACAGGGATGGCTACACCTTC CASSTHRDGYTF
- TRBJ2-1 - TRBV6-6 TGTGCCAGCACCACGGGTCTAGCACCTGAGCAGTTCTTC CASTTGLAPEQFF
- TRBJ1-1 once TRBV25-1 TGTGCCGGCAGTGGGAGCCGGGAGAACACTGAAGCTTTCTTT CAGSGSRENTEAFF
- TRBJ1-2 - TRBV5-4 TGTGCCAGCAGCTCCCAGGTTAACAGCAACTATGGCTACACCTTC CASSSQVNSNYGYTF
- TRBJ1-2 - TRBV4-2 TGTGCCAGCAGCCAAGCCACCGGGATTAGTAACTATGGCTACACCTTC CASSQATGISNYGYTF
TRBD1 TRBJ2-2 - TRBV2 TGTGCCAGCAGTAAAGGGGGAACAGGGGGACGCGGGGAGCTGTTTTTT CASSKGGTGGRGELFF
TRBD1 TRBJ2-7 - TRBV11-3 TGTGCCAGCAGCCGCAGACAGGGGGAAGTTTCAAATTCCTACGAGCAGTACTTC CASSRRQGEVSNSYEQYF
TRBD2 TRBJ2-3 - TRBV7-9 TGTGCCAGCATCGCGGGGGGTAGCACAGATACGCAGTATTTT CASIAGGSTDTQYF
- TRBJ2-3 - TRBV25-1 TGTGCCAGCAGTGAATTAGACACTAGCACAGATACGCAGTATTTT CASSELDTSTDTQYF
TRBD1 TRBJ1-2 - TRBV5-4 TGTGCCAGCAGCGACGGACAGGGTGGCTATGGCTACACCTTC CASSDGQGGYGYTF
TRBD2 TRBJ2-1 - TRBV2 TGTGCCAGCAGGAGACTAGCGGGAGGGGATGAGCAGTTCTTC CASRRLAGGDEQFF
TRBD2 TRBJ2-1 - TRBV9 TGTGCCAGCAGCCCCGGGACTAGCGATTACAATGAGCAGTTCTTC CASSPGTSDYNEQFF
TRBD2 TRBJ2-3 once TRBV7-2 TGTGCCAGCAGCTTTCCACTAGCGGGAGCGCAAGATACGCAGTATTTT CASSFPLAGAQDTQYF
- TRBJ2-1 - TRBV6-6 TGTGCCAGCAGTTCTTCTACTTATAGCTCCTACAATGAGCAGTTCTTC CASSSSTYSSYNEQFF
TRBD2 TRBJ2-1 - TRBV4-3 TGCGCCAGCACCCAAGGACTAGCGGGGAACAATGAGCAGTTCTTC CASTQGLAGNNEQFF
TRBD1 TRBJ1-3 once TRBV5-1 TGCGCCAGCAGCTTGGGACAGGGGACTGGAAACACCATATATTTT CASSLGQGTGNTIYF
TRBD2 TRBJ2-1 - TRBV5-8 TGTGCCAGCAGCTTGGATAGGACTAGCGGGAGAGGGAGCTCCTACAATGAGCAGTTCTTC CASSLDRTSGRGSSYNEQFF
- TRBJ2-7 - TRBV19 TGTGCCAGTACCCCCAGCTCCTACGAGCAGTACTTC CASTPSSYEQYF
- TRBJ2-2 - TRBV4-2 TGTGCCAGCAGCCAAGCAGTGACCGGGGAGCTGTTTTTT CASSQAVTGELFF
- TRBJ1-1 - TRBV6-5 TGTGCCAGCAGTTACGGGATAATAGGGGGGGCAGAAGCTTTCTTT CASSYGIIGGAEAFF
TRBD2 TRBJ2-2 - TRBV18 TGTGCCAGCTCACCTCAACTAGCGGGAGGCACCGGGGAGCTGTTTTTT CASSPQLAGGTGELFF
TRBD2 TRBJ2-3 - TRBV18 TGTGCCAGCTACGGAGGGGGCGCTCAGCGGGAGGAATATACGCAGTATTTT CASYGGGAQREEYTQYF
TRBD2 TRBJ2-5 - TRBV25-1 TGTGCCAGCAGTGGGGGACTAGCGGGAGGGGGGACCCAGTACTTC CASSGGLAGGGTQYF
- TRBJ2-3 - TRBV4-3 TGCGCCAGCAGCCAAGGGGAAGGGTGGGGCGGAACTGCGTCAGATACGCAGTATTTT CASSQGEGWGGTASDTQYF
- TRBJ2-7 - TRBV28 TGTGCCAGCAAATCTGGACAGACTTTTACCTACGAGCAGTACTTC CASKSGQTFTYEQYF
TRBD1 TRBJ1-5 - TRBV6-5 TGTGCCAGCAGTTACTGGACAGGGGCCCAAGGAGGGCCCCAGCATTTT CASSYWTGAQGGPQHF
- TRBJ2-7 - TRBV18 TGTGCCAGCTCACCAGGGGGGGCAGGGGCCTACGAGCAGTACTTC CASSPGGAGAYEQYF
TRBD1 TRBJ1-2 - TRBV19 TGTGCCAGTAGTATGGGGACAGGGGCTTACTATGGCTACACCTTC CASSMGTGAYYGYTF
TRBD2 TRBJ2-7 - TRBV7-2 TGTGCCAGCAGCGAGGGAGCGGGGCCGGCCTACGAGCAGTACTTC CASSEGAGPAYEQYF
- TRBJ2-7 - TRBV11-3 TGTGCCAGCAGCCCCTCTGCGGGGAGCTCCTACGAGCAGTACTTC CASSPSAGSSYEQYF
TRBD2 TRBJ2-3 - TRBV7-8 TGTGCCAGCACTTTCGGGACTAGCGATAGGGCAGATACGCAGTATTTT CASTFGTSDRADTQYF
- TRBJ2-2 - TRBV19 TGTGCCAGTAGTATCAGGGAAGGCACCGGGGAGCTGTTTTTT CASSIREGTGELFF
TRBD2 TRBJ2-3 - TRBV7-3 TGTGCCAGCAGCCTCGGACTAGCGGGAGATGGAGACACAGATACGCAGTATTTT CASSLGLAGDGDTDTQYF
- TRBJ2-7 - TRBV7-9 TGTGCCAGCAGCCCCCGGGCGGGGTACGAGCAGTACTTC CASSPRAGYEQYF
- TRBJ1-2 - TRBV28 TGTGCCAGCAGTCCTCACCGGGGGGGCGCGGGCTACACCTTC CASSPHRGGAGYTF
TRBD2 TRBJ2-7 - TRBV7-8 TGTGCCGGCAGCCACCCCCCGGGACTAGTCTACGAGCAGTACTTC CAGSHPPGLVYEQYF
- TRBJ2-5 - TRBV28 TGTGCCAGCAGTTTTAGGAACACAGAGCAGTACTTC CASSFRNTEQYF
TRBD2 TRBJ2-1 - TRBV4-2 TGTGCCAGCAGCCAGACTAGCGGGAGTGGGCCAACTTCCTCCTACAATGAGCAGTTCTTC CASSQTSGSGPTSSYNEQFF
TRBD1 TRBJ1-6 - TRBV4-3 TGCGCCAGCAGCCAAGAACTTTCAGGGGGCGTAGGGACGAATTCACCCCTCCACTTT CASSQELSGGVGTNSPLHF
TRBD2 TRBJ2-5 - TRBV30 TGTGCAATTAACCCTCCGGGCAGCGGGAGTGGCGAGACCCAGTACTTC CAINPPGSGSGETQYF
TRBD2 TRBJ2-1 - TRBV19 TGTGCCAGTAGTCGGCGGGAGTCCTACAATGAGCAGTTCTTC CASSRRESYNEQFF
- TRBJ2-2 - TRBV11-1 TGTGCCAGCAGCTCCCAGGGGTCTGACACCGGGGAGCTGTTTTTT CASSSQGSDTGELFF
- TRBJ1-2 - TRBV19 TGTGCCAGTAGTATCGGAGCGGGGGCTGTCGGTGGCTACACCTTC CASSIGAGAVGGYTF
- TRBJ2-3 - TRBV21-1 TGTGCCAGCAGCTACCGGACTAGCGGGCACGATACGCAGTATTTT CASSYRTSGHDTQYF
TRBD2 TRBJ2-3 - TRBV28 TGTGCCAGCAGCCGGGCTAGCGGGGCAGATACGCAGTATTTT CASSRASGADTQYF
- TRBJ1-2 - TRBV28 TGTGCCAGCAGCTCCCCCGGGGGTTCTAACTATGGCTACACCTTC CASSSPGGSNYGYTF
- TRBJ2-2 - TRBV14 TGTGCCAGCAGCCAAGATCTGCGGGAAGACCCCGGGGAGCTGTTTTTT CASSQDLREDPGELFF
- TRBJ2-3 - TRBV29-1 TGCAGCGTCCGTCAGGGTGCTAGCACAGATACGCAGTATTTT CSVRQGASTDTQYF
TRBD1 TRBJ1-2 - TRBV5-1 TGCGCCAGCAGCTTGGGCGAACCGGGACAGGGGTTTGGCTATGGCTACACCTTC CASSLGEPGQGFGYGYTF
- TRBJ2-1 - TRBV7-3 TGTGCCAGCAGCTCGGACCGGGAGAAGGGCTCCTACAATGAGCAGTTCTTC CASSSDREKGSYNEQFF
- TRBJ2-5 - TRBV10-3 TGTGCCACCCGAGGTAACGGGGGAGAGACCCAGTACTTC CATRGNGGETQYF